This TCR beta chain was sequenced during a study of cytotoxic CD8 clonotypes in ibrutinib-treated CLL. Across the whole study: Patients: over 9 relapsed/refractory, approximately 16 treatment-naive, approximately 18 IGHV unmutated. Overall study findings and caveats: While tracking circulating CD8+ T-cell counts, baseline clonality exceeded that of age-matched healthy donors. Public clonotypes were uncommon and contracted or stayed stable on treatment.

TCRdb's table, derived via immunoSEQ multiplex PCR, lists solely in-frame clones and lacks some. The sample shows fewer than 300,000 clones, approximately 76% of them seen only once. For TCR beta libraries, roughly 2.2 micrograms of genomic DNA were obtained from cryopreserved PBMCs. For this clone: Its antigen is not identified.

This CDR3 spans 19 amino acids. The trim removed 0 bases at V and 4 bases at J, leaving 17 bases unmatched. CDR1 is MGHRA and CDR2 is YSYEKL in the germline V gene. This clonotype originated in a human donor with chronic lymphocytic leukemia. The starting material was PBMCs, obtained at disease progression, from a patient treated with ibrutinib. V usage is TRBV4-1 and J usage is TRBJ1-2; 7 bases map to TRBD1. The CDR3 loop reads CASSQDPLTGENSGYGYTF. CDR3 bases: TGCGCCAGCAGCCAAGATCCCCTCACAGGGGAAAATTCAGGCTATGGCTACACCTTC.